The 29 T cell receptor beta chains in this list originate from one sample, sequenced in a study of vaccination effects on CD4 cells after COVID-19. The repertoire was sequenced with immunoSEQ multiplex PCR; TCRdb's copy has only in-frame clones and lacks some. This table holds nearly 45,000 clones, roughly 72% found once. Cells that had been cultured for about 10 days were the source of isolated CD4+ T cells. As their vaccination, participants received two doses of either BNT162b2 or mRNA-1273. Antigens for these TCRs are unknown. This specimen was CD4+ T cells from PBMCs cultured without peptide, taken after COVID-19 vaccination. All receptors come from a human donor who received a COVID-19 vaccine.

A few counts support this clone. The chain combines TRBV7-2 with TRBJ2-2, with no clear D. Looked up from germline, CDR1 is SGHTA and CDR2 is FQGNSA. V shed 6 bases and J shed 8 bases, with 7 bases lying between them. CDR3 length: 11 residues. The CDR3 protein is CASSNWGELFF. The CDR3 bases are TGTGCCAGCAGTAATTGGGGGGAGCTGTTTTTT.

This clone was seen a few times. The chain joins TRBV3-1 (or the pseudogene TRBV3-2) to TRBJ1-1; D is unresolved. Germline V lookup: CDR1 LGHDT, CDR2 YNNKEL (reference sequence). V lost 4 bases to trimming and J lost 1 base, with 10 bases between them. This CDR3 is built from 14 residues. CDR3 sequence (DNA): TGTGCCAGCAGCCCCCAGGACCAGAACACTGAAGCTTTCTTT. This sequence encodes CASSPQDQNTEAFF.

This clone was found once. This chain joins TRBV3-1 (or the pseudogene TRBV3-2) and TRBJ2-5; D call uncertain. This CDR3 contains 12 residues. V lost 4 bases, J lost 2 bases, and 5 bases lay in between. Looked up from germline, CDR1 is LGHDT and CDR2 is YNNKEL (reference sequence). Here the CDR3 DNA reads TGTGCCAGCAGCCTGATACAAGAGACCCAGTACTTC. Residues: CASSLIQETQYF.

The chain uses TRBV4-1 and TRBJ1-1, with 7 bases fitting TRBD1. Unmatched junction bases numbered 7, after V lost 5 bases and J lost 1 base. Germline V gives CDR1 MGHRA, CDR2 YSYEKL. CDR3 size: 15 residues. In DNA form, the CDR3 reads TGCGCCAGCAGCTTAACCGGGACAGCGAACACTGAAGCTTTCTTT. Translated, it gives CASSLTGTANTEAFF.

The chain has TRBV11-2 and TRBJ1-2, with 9 bases matching TRBD1. The CDR3 length is 13 residues. Looked up from germline, CDR1 is SGHAT and CDR2 is FQNNGV. J lost 8 bases, V lost 5 bases, and 6 bases had no gene match. Here the CDR3 reads CASSVQGAGGYTF. The CDR3 DNA reads TGTGCCAGCAGCGTACAGGGGGCAGGGGGCTACACCTTC.

The chain links TRBV5-1 to TRBJ2-3; TRBD2 might be the D (5 bases). V lost 4 bases and J lost 2, with 14 bases in between. Germline CDR1 and CDR2: SGHRS and YFSETQ. This CDR3 comprises 15 residues. This CDR3 reads CASSPPGGPTDTQYF. CDR3 nucleotide sequence: TGCGCCAGCAGCCCCCCTGGAGGTCCCACAGATACGCAGTATTTT. Drawing the rest from reference TRBV5-1 and TRBJ2-3, the complete variable domain is KAGVTQTPRYLIKTRGQQVTLSCSPISGHRSVSWYQQTPGQGLQFLFEYFSETQRNKGNFPGRFSGRQFSNSRSEMNVSTLELGDSALYLCASSPPGGPTDTQYFGPGTRLTVL.

V gene TRBV3-1 (or the pseudogene TRBV3-2) combines with J gene TRBJ2-7; 8 bases line up with TRBD2. The germline gives CDR1 LGHDT, CDR2 YNNKEL (reference sequence). This CDR3 region has 15 residues. Trimming removed 4 bases from V and 5 bases from J; junction bases left unmatched: 10. The CDR3 here is CASSLSGRFPHEQYF. The CDR3 coding sequence is TGTGCCAGCAGCCTGAGCGGGAGATTCCCCCACGAGCAGTACTTC.

As DNA, the CDR3 is TGTGCCAGCAGCTTAGATCCAGAGACCCAGTACTTC. It codes for CASSLDPETQYF. The V and J genes are TRBV7-6 and TRBJ2-5; D unclear. The V end was cut by 1 base, the J end by 4 bases, with 4 bases between. The germline V gene has CDR1 SGHVS and CDR2 FNYEAQ. The CDR3 is 12 amino acids.

Ten or more counts support this clone. This chain connects TRBV6-5 to TRBJ1-2, with D perhaps matching TRBD1 (5 bases). Germline lookup yields CDR1 MNHEY and CDR2 SVGAGI. The CDR3 spans 14 residues. The ends were cut back, 7 bases at V and 6 bases at J, with 18 bases in the middle. For the CDR3, the DNA is TGTGCCAGCACCTCTGCGGGGCAGTTTGATGGCTACACCTTC. It is translated as CASTSAGQFDGYTF.

This rearrangement joins TRBV29-1 to TRBJ2-1; tentative D call: TRBD1 (6 bases). This CDR3 region has 13 residues. Germline CDR1 reads SQVTM; CDR2 reads ANQGSEA. Trimming removed 1 base from V and 11 bases from J, with 15 bases in between. The CDR3 sequence is CSVEGSTGLQQFF. The CDR3 nucleotides read TGCAGCGTTGAAGGGTCGACAGGCCTCCAGCAGTTCTTC.

This clone has a single count. The chain employs TRBV5-1 and TRBJ1-6; possibly TRBD1 for D (5 bases). The V gene's germline CDR1 is SGHRS and CDR2 YFSETQ. This CDR3 comprises 15 residues. V was clipped by 6 bases and J by 9 bases, with 19 bases between them. The CDR3 sequence is CASTETALIGSPLHF. CDR3 DNA sequence: TGCGCCAGCACTGAGACAGCCTTAATAGGTTCACCCCTCCACTTT.

This chain uses TRBV5-6 with TRBJ2-1; either TRBD1 or TRBD2 may fit D (6 bases each). Germline V gene data show CDR1 as SGHDT and CDR2 as YYEEEE. Trimming cost V 3 bases and J 7 bases, with 23 bases left between them. CDR3 length equals 17 residues. CDR3 in amino acids: CASSSSTYGGAGNEQFF. The DNA for the CDR3 is TGTGCCAGCAGCTCGAGTACCTACGGGGGCGCGGGGAATGAGCAGTTCTTC.

This clone was counted only a few times. The J gene is TRBJ2-3, the V gene TRBV19; 10 nucleotides agree with TRBD2. Germline V gene sequence: CDR1 LNHDA, CDR2 SQIVND (reference sequence). This CDR3 has 15 amino acids. Trimming cost V 0 bases and J 7 bases; bases outside gene matches: 4. The DNA of the CDR3 is TGTGCCAGTAGTATAGAGAAGCGGGAGGGAAATACGCAGTATTTT. It specifies CASSIEKREGNTQYF.

This chain uses TRBV3-1 (or the pseudogene TRBV3-2) with TRBJ1-3; TRBD1 is a possible D gene (6 bases). This CDR3 region has 14 residues. CDR1 is LGHDT and CDR2 is YNNKEL in the germline V gene (reference sequence). Trimming removed 4 bases at V and 3 bases at J, with 10 bases between. The CDR3 protein is CASSPRGGGNTIYF. CDR3 DNA sequence: TGTGCCAGCAGCCCCAGGGGAGGTGGAAACACCATATATTTT.

This clone appeared a few times. The identical CDR3 is also encoded by other nucleotide sequences in the sample. This chain uses TRBV2 with TRBJ1-2; D might be TRBD1 (5 bases). Germline CDR1 is SNHLY and CDR2 is FYNNEI. V lost 2 bases to trimming and J lost 2 bases, with 6 bases between them. CDR3 length equals 13 residues. In DNA form, the CDR3 reads TGTGCCAGCAGTGAACAGGGCAACTATGGCTACACCTTC. It is translated as CASSEQGNYGYTF.

The V call is TRBV19, the J call TRBJ2-1, with 7 bases matching TRBD2. The CDR3 covers 16 residues. J was trimmed by 4 bases and V by 3 bases; bases with no gene match: 9. CDR1 and CDR2 from the germline V gene are LNHDA and SQIVND (reference sequence). The CDR3 here is CASSMSLAGAYNEQFF. As DNA, the CDR3 is TGTGCCAGTAGTATGTCTCTCGCGGGAGCATACAATGAGCAGTTCTTC.

The chain joins TRBV9 to TRBJ1-2; D is undetermined. Trimming left V 3 bases short and J 4 bases short, with 13 bases between. Germline CDR1 SGDLS, CDR2 YYNGEE. This CDR3 is built from 14 residues. In DNA, the CDR3 is TGTGCCAGCAGCGGGTTGCAGACTTCCTATGGCTACACCTTC. Amino acid sequence: CASSGLQTSYGYTF.

This clone appeared once. The chain has TRBV7-2 and TRBJ2-5; no definite D call. The V gene lost 6 bases and the J gene lost 2 bases, with 16 bases spanning the gap. Germline V gene lookup returns CDR1 SGHTA and CDR2 FQGNSA. This CDR3 region has 15 residues. This CDR3 is CASSYEMARQETQYF. CDR3 bases: TGTGCCAGCAGTTACGAGATGGCAAGACAAGAGACCCAGTACTTC. Full variable domain (outside the CDR3, taken from reference TRBV7-2 and TRBJ2-5): GAGVSQSPSNKVTEKGKDVELRCDPISGHTALYWYRQSLGQGLEFLIYFQGNSAPDKSGLPSDRFSAERTGGSVSTLTIQRTQQEDSAVYLCASSYEMARQETQYFGPGTRLLVL.

This clone was counted once. The chain combines TRBV27 with TRBJ2-7, with TRBD2 identical over 13 bases. The CDR3 is 15 residues long. Germline assignment: CDR1 MNHEY and CDR2 SMNVEV (reference sequence). Trimming at V came to 2 bases and at J to 3 bases, leaving 1 base not matched to a gene. The CDR3 region is CASSLGTSGVYEQYF. The CDR3 coding sequence is TGTGCCAGCAGTTTAGGGACTAGCGGGGTCTACGAGCAGTACTTC.

The V and J genes are TRBV5-6 and TRBJ1-4; D ambiguous. Between the trimmed V and J ends, which lost 2 bases and 0 bases, there was a span of 14 bases. CDR3 length: 17 amino acids. In germline, CDR1 is SGHDT, CDR2 YYEEEE. The CDR3 nucleotides read TGTGCCAGCAGCTTAATTGGGCGAACTCCAACTAATGAAAAACTGTTTTTT. Its protein product is CASSLIGRTPTNEKLFF.

The V and J genes are TRBV7-2 and TRBJ2-7; 10 bases agree with TRBD1. This CDR3 comprises 15 residues. J lost 7 bases, V lost 3 bases, and 9 bases had no gene match. Germline assignment: CDR1 SGHTA and CDR2 FQGNSA. The CDR3 region is CASSFPGTGVWEQYF. The CDR3 nucleotides are TGTGCCAGCAGCTTCCCCGGGACAGGGGTATGGGAGCAGTACTTC.

V gene TRBV18 combines with J gene TRBJ1-5, with D possibly matching TRBD1 (5 bases). With 3 bases removed from V and 4 bases from J, the gap between germline ends came to 7 bases. CDR3 size: 13 residues. Germline V gene data show CDR1 as KGHSH and CDR2 as LQKENI. Here the CDR3 DNA reads TGTGCCAGCTCACCCGGACAAAATCAGCCCCAGCATTTT. Translation gives CASSPGQNQPQHF.

The chain employs TRBV6-4 and TRBJ1-6, with D unresolved. Germline loops: CDR1 MRHNA, CDR2 SNTAGT. This CDR3 is 17 amino acids long. V lost 0 bases, J lost 6 bases, and 15 bases lay in between. The CDR3 loop is CASSDSFGKGGNSPLHF. The CDR3 bases are TGTGCCAGCAGTGACTCGTTTGGGAAAGGCGGTAATTCACCCCTCCACTTT.

In nucleotides, the CDR3 is TGTGCCAGCAGTTCCCCGGGACAGGGTCCAGATACGCAGTATTTT. The encoded protein is CASSSPGQGPDTQYF. The chain is built from TRBV6-2 or TRBV6-3 and TRBJ2-3; 9 bases fit TRBD1. The germline CDR1 and CDR2 sequences are MNHEY and SVGEGT. The V and J ends lost 4 bases and 4 bases, in that order; junction bases with no gene match: 6. This CDR3 is 15 amino acids long.

The V and J genes are TRBV27 and TRBJ1-5, with TRBD1 as a possible D gene (5 bases). Germline CDR1 MNHEY, CDR2 SMNVEV (reference sequence). The CDR3 covers 16 residues. Trimming shortened V by 6 bases and J by 4 bases, and 19 bases separated the two germline ends. The CDR3 loop reads CASSRTALGGNQPQHF. In nucleotides, the CDR3 is TGTGCCAGCAGCCGGACGGCCCTGGGGGGGAATCAGCCCCAGCATTTT.

This chain uses TRBV6-6 with TRBJ1-1; D is undetermined. Trimming removed 2 bases from V and 2 bases from J, with 6 bases in between. This CDR3 has 13 amino acids. Germline CDR1 is MNHNY and CDR2 is SVGAGI (reference sequence). CDR3 sequence (DNA): TGTGCCAGCAGTTACCGAAGAAACACTGAAGCTTTCTTT. Translated, it gives CASSYRRNTEAFF.

The chain has TRBV7-9 and TRBJ1-1, with 9 bases that match TRBD1. The ends lost 6 bases at V and 4 bases at J; junction bases unmatched: 12. The germline gives CDR1 SEHNR, CDR2 FQNEAQ (reference sequence). The CDR3 extends over 16 amino acids. In nucleotides, the CDR3 is TGTGCCAGCAGAAGGAAGATAGGGACAGGGCTCACTGAAGCTTTCTTT. Amino acids: CASRRKIGTGLTEAFF.

J is TRBJ2-6 and V is TRBV11-2; no clear D. Between the trimmed V and J ends, which lost 5 bases and 1 base, there was a span of 6 bases. The germline gives CDR1 SGHAT, CDR2 FQNNGV. The length of the CDR3 is 14 residues. The CDR3 nucleotides are TGTGCCAGCAGCGAGACATCTGGGGCCAACGTCCTGACTTTC. Residues: CASSETSGANVLTF.

CDR3 DNA: TGCGCCAGCAGTGAAGTGAGGGGTCGCCAAGAGACCCAGTACTTC. Translated, it gives CASSEVRGRQETQYF. The rearrangement joins TRBV10-1 to TRBJ2-5; D may match TRBD1 or TRBD2 (5 bases each). CDR1 and CDR2 from the germline V gene are WNHNN and SYGVQD (reference sequence). This CDR3 spans 15 amino acids. V dropped 3 bases and J dropped 1 base, with 12 bases sitting between them.